What follows describes a single TCR beta chain. Its antigen is undetermined. This sample is part of a study of CD8+CD57+ T cells in acquired aplastic anemia. Study summary: DNA per sorted CD4+ or CD8+ sample ranged 0.2 to 27.4 ug, averaging roughly 3.2 ug. Study outcomes and limitations: Patients and controls shared twenty-nine CD8+ CDR3 sequences.

Patients picked for sequencing had shown CD8+CD57+ cell expansion detected by flow cytometry. The TCR beta profiling, which covered VDJ combination and CDR3 sequence, was carried out using genomic DNA as the template. Via MiXCR, TCRdb re-called the reads, giving one row per CDR3 protein. The sample lists about 160,000 distinct CDR3 sequences; 71% were seen once. This CDR3 has 15 residues. The V end lost 1 base, the J end lost 1 base, and 9 bases lay between the germline ends. Germline V gene lookup returns CDR1 SGHTA and CDR2 FQGTGA. Sequenced: sorted CD4+, CD8+, or CD8+CD57+ T cells (not recorded which) from PBMCs. This sequence was found in a human donor with aplastic anemia. The rearrangement links TRBV7-3 to TRBJ2-3; D might be TRBD1 (6 bases). The CDR3 protein is CASSLNPGGTDTQYF. For the CDR3, the DNA is TGTGCCAGCAGCTTAAATCCAGGGGGCACAGATACGCAGTATTTT.